This T cell receptor (beta chain) was obtained from a study of blood T cell repertoires in COVID-19 (dated by TCRdb to the early 2020s). The study in broad terms: Collaborator samples came from the United States, Italy and Spain and covered acute and convalescent phases of COVID-19. The repertoires were released in a freely available public database intended as a resource for research on the immune response to SARS-CoV-2. Where HLA class I and class II types were available, the types were taken from metadata supplied by the sample provider, not from assay-based typing. Sample metadata almost always included a de-identified subject ID, COVID-19 status, age in years and sex. The material from the prospective study consisted of cDNA or gDNA derived from T cells, B-cell-depleted T cells, or PBMCs. The dataset comprised deeply sampled blood TCRbeta repertoires from subjects exposed to, actively infected with, or recovered from COVID-19. Samples were obtained from the ongoing ImmuneRACE study (first 160 participants) and from 1,254 subjects provided by 6 global collaborators. Results the study describes overall, beyond this receptor: Clinical and demographic metadata were provided uncurated, with the amount varying by source and participant.

CDR1 MNHEY and CDR2 SMNVEV are derived from the germline V gene (reference sequence). The cysteine opens and the phenylalanine closes a CDR3 of 13 amino acids. Only CDR3 DNA is held: 39 bases, read in frame from base 1. V loses 5 bases at its end and J loses 9 bases; junction bases beyond the gene matches: 3. In the case of this clone: The target of this receptor is not known. Base qualities are not at hand, and no much larger clone is one base apart.

Collaborating institutions collected whole blood in K2EDTA tubes following their own protocols. For TCRbeta analysis, collaborators shipped samples as frozen whole blood, isolated PBMCs, or DNA extracted from either of those sample types. TCRbeta CDR3 regions were amplified from genomic DNA by means of the immunoSEQ Assay, a bias-controlled multiplex PCR. In the original analysis: Within the assay, amplification of reference gene primers was used to estimate how many nucleated cells each sample contained. To quantify the absolute abundance of each unique TCRbeta CDR3 rearrangement, sequence reads were collapsed and filtered. For each sample, productive Simpson clonality was calculated as the square root of Simpson's diversity index across productive rearrangements. This is the immuneACCESS table as TCRdb keeps it, with only in-frame sequences that have V and J called. A part of the clones is gone; compared with another copy, unresolved V genes explain less than half, and the rest is unexplained. V and J calls plus clone size are reproduced from that table; the DNA served to infer D and trimming. The sample records 65,000 to 75,000 clones, about 91% of which are singletons. Under 15% of the sample is held by the ten biggest clonotypes.

The sample taken for sequencing was peripheral blood. The chain is encoded by TRBV27 joined to TRBJ1-4; 10 of the junction bases match TRBD1. The sequence came from a human donor with active COVID-19. The donor label of this sample is uncertain. CDR3 loop: CASSRGQGQKLFF. The DNA is as follows: TGTGCCAGCAGTAGGGGACAGGGGCAAAAACTGTTTTTT.